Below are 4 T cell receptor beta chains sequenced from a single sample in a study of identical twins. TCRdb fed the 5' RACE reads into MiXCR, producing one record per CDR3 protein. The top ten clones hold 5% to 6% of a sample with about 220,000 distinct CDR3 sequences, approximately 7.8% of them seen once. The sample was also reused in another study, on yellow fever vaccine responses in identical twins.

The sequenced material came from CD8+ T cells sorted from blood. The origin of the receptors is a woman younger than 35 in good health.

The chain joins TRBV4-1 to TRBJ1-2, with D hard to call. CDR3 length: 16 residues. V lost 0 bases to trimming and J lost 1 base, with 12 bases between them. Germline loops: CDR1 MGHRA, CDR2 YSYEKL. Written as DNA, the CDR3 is TGCGCCAGCAGCCAAGATCCTCCAGACTATAACTATGGCTACACCTTC. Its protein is CASSQDPPDYNYGYTF.

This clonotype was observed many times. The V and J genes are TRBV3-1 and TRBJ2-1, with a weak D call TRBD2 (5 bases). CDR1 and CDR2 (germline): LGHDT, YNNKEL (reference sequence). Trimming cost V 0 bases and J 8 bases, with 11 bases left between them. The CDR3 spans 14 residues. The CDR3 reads CASSQEMARDEQFF. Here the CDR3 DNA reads TGTGCCAGCAGCCAAGAGATGGCGAGGGATGAGCAGTTCTTC.

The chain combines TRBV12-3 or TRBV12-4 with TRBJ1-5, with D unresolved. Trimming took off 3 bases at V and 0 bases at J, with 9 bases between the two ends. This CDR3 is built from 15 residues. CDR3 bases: TGTGCCAGCAGTTTTTCGGATTATAGCAATCAGCCCCAGCATTTT. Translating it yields CASSFSDYSNQPQHF.

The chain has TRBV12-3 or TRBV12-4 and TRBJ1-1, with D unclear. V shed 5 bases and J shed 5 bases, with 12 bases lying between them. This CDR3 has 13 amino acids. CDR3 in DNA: TGTGCCAGCAGTCTGGGTTCTGTTACTGAAGCTTTCTTT. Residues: CASSLGSVTEAFF.